This T cell receptor beta chain stems from a study of blood T cell repertoires in COVID-19. Study overall: Both acute and convalescent COVID-19 samples were obtained from the United States, Italy and Spain.

CDR3 size: 12 residues. V lost 3 bases and J 7 bases, leaving 8 bases between the germline ends. Germline CDR1 reads SGDLS; CDR2 reads YYNGEE. The data were produced by immunoSEQ multiplex PCR, yet TCRdb's version contains in-frame clones alone and is incomplete. Here the sample spans 250,000 or so clones, approximately 88% being singletons. Each participant's cohort was designated according to participant-reported clinical history. This TCR was recovered from a woman between 40 and 55 years old who had been exposed to COVID-19. Sequences were obtained from PBMCs or T cells enriched from blood (not recorded which). This sequence joins TRBV9 and TRBJ2-1; no reliable D call. The DNA for the CDR3 is TGTGCCAGCAGCGCCGCAGAAAATGAGCAGTTCTTC. This codes for CASSAAENEQFF.